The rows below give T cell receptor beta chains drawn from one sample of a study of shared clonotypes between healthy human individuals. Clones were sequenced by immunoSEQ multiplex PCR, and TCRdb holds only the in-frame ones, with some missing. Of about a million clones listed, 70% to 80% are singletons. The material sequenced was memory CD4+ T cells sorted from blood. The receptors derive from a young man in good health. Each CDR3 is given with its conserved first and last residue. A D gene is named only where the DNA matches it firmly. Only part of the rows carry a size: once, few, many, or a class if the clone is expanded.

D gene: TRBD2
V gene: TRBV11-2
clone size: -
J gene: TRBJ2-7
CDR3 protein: CASSLGGGPLYEQYF
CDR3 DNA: TGTGCCAGCAGCTTAGGCGGGGGGCCCCTCTACGAGCAGTACTTC

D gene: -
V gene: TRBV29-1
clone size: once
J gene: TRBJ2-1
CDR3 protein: CSVCPFSYNEQFF
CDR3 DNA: TGCAGCGTTTGCCCATTCTCCTACAATGAGCAGTTCTTC

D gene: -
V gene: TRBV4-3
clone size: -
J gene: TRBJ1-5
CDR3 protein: CASSQSATATGGNQPQHF
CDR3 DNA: TGCGCCAGCAGCCAATCCGCGACAGCGACGGGCGGCAATCAGCCCCAGCATTTT

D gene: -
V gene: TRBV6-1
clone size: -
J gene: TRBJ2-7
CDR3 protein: CASSEILAYEQYF
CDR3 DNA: TGTGCCAGCAGTGAAATATTAGCCTACGAGCAGTACTTC

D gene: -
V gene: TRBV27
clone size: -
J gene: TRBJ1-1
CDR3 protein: CASSFLLEPNTEAFF
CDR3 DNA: TGTGCCAGCAGTTTTCTATTGGAGCCGAACACTGAAGCTTTCTTT

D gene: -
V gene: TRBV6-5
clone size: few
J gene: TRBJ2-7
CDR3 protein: CASSPLGSYEQYF
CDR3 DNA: TGTGCCAGCAGTCCCCTCGGCTCCTACGAGCAGTACTTC

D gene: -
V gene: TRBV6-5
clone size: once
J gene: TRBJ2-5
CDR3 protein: CASSRGRETQYF
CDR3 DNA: TGTGCCAGCAGTAGAGGAAGAGAGACCCAGTACTTC

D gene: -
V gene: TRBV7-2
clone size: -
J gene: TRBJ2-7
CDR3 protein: CASSLVEGPYEQYF
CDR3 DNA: TGTGCCAGCAGCTTAGTGGAGGGTCCCTACGAGCAGTACTTC

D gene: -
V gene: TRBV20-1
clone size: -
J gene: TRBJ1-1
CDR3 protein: CSVEYTEAFF
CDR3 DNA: TGCAGTGTTGAATACACTGAAGCTTTCTTT

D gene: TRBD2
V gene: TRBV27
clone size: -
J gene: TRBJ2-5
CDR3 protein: CASKVAWEGETQYF
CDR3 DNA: TGTGCCAGCAAGGTAGCCTGGGAGGGAGAGACCCAGTACTTC

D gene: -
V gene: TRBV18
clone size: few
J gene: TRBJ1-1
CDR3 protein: CASSPTTGTVTEAFF
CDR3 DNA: TGTGCCAGCTCACCCACTACAGGGACCGTCACTGAAGCTTTCTTT

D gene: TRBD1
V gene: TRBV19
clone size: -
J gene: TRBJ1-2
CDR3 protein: CASSNVAGGYGYTF
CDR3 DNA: TGTGCCAGTAGTAACGTAGCAGGGGGTTATGGCTACACCTTC

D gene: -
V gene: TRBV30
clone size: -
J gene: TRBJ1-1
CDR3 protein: CAWSLSNTEAFF
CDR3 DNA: TGTGCCTGGAGTCTGAGTAACACTGAAGCTTTCTTT

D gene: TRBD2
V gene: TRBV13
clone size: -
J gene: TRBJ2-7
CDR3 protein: CASSGAAGGNEQYF
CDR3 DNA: TGTGCCAGCAGCGGCGCAGCGGGAGGAAACGAGCAGTACTTC

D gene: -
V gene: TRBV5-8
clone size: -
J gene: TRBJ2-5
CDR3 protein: CASSLGSRDLETQYF
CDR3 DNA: TGTGCCAGCAGCTTGGGCTCGCGGGATTTGGAGACCCAGTACTTC

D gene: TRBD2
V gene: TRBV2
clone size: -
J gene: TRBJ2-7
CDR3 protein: CASRRLAGADYEQYF
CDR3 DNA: TGTGCCAGCAGACGACTAGCGGGAGCGGACTACGAGCAGTACTTC

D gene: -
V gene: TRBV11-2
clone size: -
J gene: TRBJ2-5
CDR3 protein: CASSFRGVETQYF
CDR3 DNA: TGTGCCAGCAGCTTCAGGGGAGTAGAGACCCAGTACTTC

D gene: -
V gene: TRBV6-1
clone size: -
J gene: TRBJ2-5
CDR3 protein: CASSAEGVLKGTQYF
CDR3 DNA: TGTGCCAGCAGTGCAGAGGGGGTCCTAAAGGGGACCCAGTACTTC

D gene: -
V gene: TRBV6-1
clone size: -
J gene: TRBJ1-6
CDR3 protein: CASSEATGRPPLHF
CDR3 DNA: TGTGCCAGCAGTGAAGCCACAGGGAGGCCACCCCTCCACTTT

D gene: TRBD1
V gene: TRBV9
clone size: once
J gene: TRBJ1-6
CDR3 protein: CASSVSGQVVNSPLHF
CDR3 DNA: TGTGCCAGCAGCGTCTCCGGACAGGTCGTTAATTCACCCCTCCACTTT

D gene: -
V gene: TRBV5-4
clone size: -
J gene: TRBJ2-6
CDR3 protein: CASSLGSALGANVLTF
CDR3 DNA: TGTGCCAGCAGCTTGGGGTCGGCTCTTGGGGCCAACGTCCTGACTTTC

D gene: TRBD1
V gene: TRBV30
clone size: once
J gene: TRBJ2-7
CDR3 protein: CAWSRGPYEQYF
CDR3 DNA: TGTGCCTGGAGCAGGGGGCCCTACGAGCAGTACTTC

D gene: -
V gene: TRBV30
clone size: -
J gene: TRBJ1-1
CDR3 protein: CAWSPWDGEAFF
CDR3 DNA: TGTGCCTGGAGCCCGTGGGACGGTGAAGCTTTCTTT

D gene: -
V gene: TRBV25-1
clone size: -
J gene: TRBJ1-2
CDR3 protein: CASSSGRRGYTF
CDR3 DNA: TGTGCCAGCAGCTCCGGGAGAAGGGGCTACACCTTC

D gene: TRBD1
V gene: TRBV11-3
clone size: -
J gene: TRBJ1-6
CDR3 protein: CASSEAPGGSRSPLHF
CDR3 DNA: TGTGCCAGCAGTGAAGCGCCAGGGGGCTCACGATCACCCCTCCACTTT

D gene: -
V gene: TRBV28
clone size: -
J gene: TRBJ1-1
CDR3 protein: CASGVNTEAFF
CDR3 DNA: TGTGCCAGCGGAGTGAACACTGAAGCTTTCTTT

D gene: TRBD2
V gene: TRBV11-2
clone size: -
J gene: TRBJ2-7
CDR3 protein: CASSLTSPWGGSSYEQYF
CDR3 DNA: TGTGCCAGCAGCTTAACTTCCCCTTGGGGGGGTAGCTCCTACGAGCAGTACTTC

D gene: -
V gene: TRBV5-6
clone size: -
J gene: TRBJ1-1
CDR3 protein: CASSLFRSNTEAFF
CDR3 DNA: TGTGCCAGCAGCTTGTTTAGGTCGAACACTGAAGCTTTCTTT

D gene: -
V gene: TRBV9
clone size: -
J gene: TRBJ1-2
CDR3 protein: CASSGPQASYGYTF
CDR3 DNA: TGTGCCAGCAGCGGACCGCAAGCCTCTTATGGCTACACCTTC

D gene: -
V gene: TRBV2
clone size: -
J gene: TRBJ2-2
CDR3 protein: CASSDGNTGELFF
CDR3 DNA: TGTGCCAGCAGTGACGGGAACACCGGGGAGCTGTTTTTT

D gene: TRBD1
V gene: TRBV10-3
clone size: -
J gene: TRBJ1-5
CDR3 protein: CAISESGTGSSNQPQHF
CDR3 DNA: TGTGCCATCAGTGAGTCGGGGACAGGGTCGAGCAATCAGCCCCAGCATTTT

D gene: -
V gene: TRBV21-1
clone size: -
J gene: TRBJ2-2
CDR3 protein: CASSSLQYTLAAINTGELFF
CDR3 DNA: TGTGCCAGCAGCAGTTTGCAGTACACTCTAGCGGCTATAAACACCGGGGAGCTGTTTTTT

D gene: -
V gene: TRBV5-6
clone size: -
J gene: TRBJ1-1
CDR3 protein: CASSFDTGKNTEAFF
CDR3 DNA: TGTGCCAGCAGCTTCGATACAGGGAAGAACACTGAAGCTTTCTTT

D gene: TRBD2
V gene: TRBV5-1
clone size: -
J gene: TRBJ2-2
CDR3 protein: CASRDGTSGMVSGELFF
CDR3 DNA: TGCGCCAGCAGGGACGGGACTAGCGGGATGGTGAGCGGGGAGCTGTTTTTT

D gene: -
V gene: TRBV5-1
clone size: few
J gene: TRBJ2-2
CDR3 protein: CATKTGTNTGELFF
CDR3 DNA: TGCGCCACCAAGACAGGCACAAACACCGGGGAGCTGTTTTTT

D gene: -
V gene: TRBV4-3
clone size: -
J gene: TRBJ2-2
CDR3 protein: CASSQGRTSYTGELFF
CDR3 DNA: TGCGCCAGCAGCCAAGGCCGCACATCATACACCGGGGAGCTGTTTTTT

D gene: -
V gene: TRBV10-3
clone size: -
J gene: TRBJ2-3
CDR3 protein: CAISDQAGPGHTQYF
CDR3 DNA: TGTGCCATCAGCGACCAGGCGGGTCCTGGGCATACGCAGTATTTT

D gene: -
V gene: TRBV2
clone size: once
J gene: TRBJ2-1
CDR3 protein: CASSTEGSYNEQFF
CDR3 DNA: TGTGCCAGCTCGACGGAGGGTTCCTACAATGAGCAGTTCTTC

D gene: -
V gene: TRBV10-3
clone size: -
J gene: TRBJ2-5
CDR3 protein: CAISGTGRYQETQYF
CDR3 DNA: TGTGCCATCAGTGGTACCGGGCGGTACCAAGAGACCCAGTACTTC

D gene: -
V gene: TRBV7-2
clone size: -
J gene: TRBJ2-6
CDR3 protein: CASSLAGGSGANVLTF
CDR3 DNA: TGTGCCAGCAGCTTAGCGGGGGGTTCTGGGGCCAACGTCCTGACTTTC

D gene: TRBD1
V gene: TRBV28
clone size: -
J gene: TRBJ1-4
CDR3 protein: CAIQGRDIATNEKLFF
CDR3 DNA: TGTGCCATACAGGGGAGGGATATTGCAACTAATGAAAAACTGTTTTTT

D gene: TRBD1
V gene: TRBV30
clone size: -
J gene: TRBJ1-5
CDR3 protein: CAWRGGTGMGGGNQPQHF
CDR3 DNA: TGTGCCTGGAGGGGCGGGACAGGGATGGGGGGGGGCAATCAGCCCCAGCATTTT

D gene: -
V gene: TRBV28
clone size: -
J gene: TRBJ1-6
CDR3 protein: CASSSATGGRSSPLHF
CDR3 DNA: TGTGCCAGCAGTTCGGCCACGGGGGGCAGGAGTTCACCCCTCCACTTT

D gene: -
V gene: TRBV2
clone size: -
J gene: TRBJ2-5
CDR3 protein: CASSPPRQFEETQYF
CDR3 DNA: TGTGCCAGCAGTCCCCCTAGGCAGTTCGAAGAGACCCAGTACTTC

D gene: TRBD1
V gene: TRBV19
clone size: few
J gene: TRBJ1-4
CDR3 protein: CASNTGGHNEKLFF
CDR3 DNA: TGTGCCAGTAATACAGGGGGTCATAATGAAAAACTGTTTTTT

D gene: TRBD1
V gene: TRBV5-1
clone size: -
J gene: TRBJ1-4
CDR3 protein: CASSSTGASTNEKLFF
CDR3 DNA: TGCGCCAGCAGCTCGACAGGGGCTTCAACTAATGAAAAACTGTTTTTT

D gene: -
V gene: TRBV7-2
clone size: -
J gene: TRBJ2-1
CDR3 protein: CASSRLGARIYNEQFF
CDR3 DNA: TGTGCCAGCAGCCGCCTCGGGGCCCGGATCTACAATGAGCAGTTCTTC

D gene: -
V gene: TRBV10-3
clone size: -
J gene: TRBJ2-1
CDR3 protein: CAITPRRDNEQFF
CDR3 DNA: TGTGCCATCACCCCGAGGCGGGACAATGAGCAGTTCTTC

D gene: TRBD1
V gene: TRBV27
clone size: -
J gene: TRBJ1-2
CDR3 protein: CASSSLGQGTGYGYTF
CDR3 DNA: TGTGCCAGCAGTTCCCTAGGACAGGGAACGGGGTATGGCTACACCTTC

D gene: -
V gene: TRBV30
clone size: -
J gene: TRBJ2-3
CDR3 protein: CAWSVSSPDTQYF
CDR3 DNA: TGTGCCTGGAGTGTAAGCAGCCCAGATACGCAGTATTTT

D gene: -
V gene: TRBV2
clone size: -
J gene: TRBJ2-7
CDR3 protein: CASRSSGAVATGVF
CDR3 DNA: TGTGCCAGCAGATCTTCTGGGGCGGTAGCTACGGGAGTATTC

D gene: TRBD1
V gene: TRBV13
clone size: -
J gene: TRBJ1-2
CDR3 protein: CASTPNRGTNYGYTF
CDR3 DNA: TGTGCCAGCACCCCAAACAGGGGAACTAACTATGGCTACACCTTC

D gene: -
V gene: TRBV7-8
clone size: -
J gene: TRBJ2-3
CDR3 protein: CASSLGLADTQYF
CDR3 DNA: TGTGCCAGCAGCTTAGGATTAGCAGATACGCAGTATTTT